A selection of T cell receptor beta chains follows, all from one sample in a study of T cells after yellow fever vaccination. TCRdb analysed the 5' RACE reads with MiXCR anew, one entry per CDR3 protein. The sample lists 340,000 or so distinct CDR3 sequences, under 15% occurring once. Here the sequenced sample was CD4+ T cells sorted from PBMCs, taken 15 days after the yellow fever booster vaccination. These receptors originate from a man between 18 and 35 years old who received the YFV17D yellow fever vaccine. Both conserved end residues are part of each CDR3. A D gene is named only where the DNA matches it firmly. Clone size is shown for a subset of rows, as once, few, many or a class of expanded clone.

D,size,J,V,CDR3,DNA
TRBD2,few,TRBJ2-7,TRBV7-9,CASSYPRGGEYEQYF,TGTGCCAGCAGCTACCCAAGGGGAGGGGAGTACGAGCAGTACTTC
.,few,TRBJ2-5,TRBV7-9,CASSLFDGQETQYF,TGTGCCAGCAGCTTATTTGACGGACAAGAGACCCAGTACTTC
.,many,TRBJ1-4,TRBV2,CASSDTTTTNEKLFF,TGTGCCAGCAGTGACACTACAACAACTAATGAAAAACTGTTTTTT
TRBD1,many,TRBJ1-5,TRBV19,CASSQDRVDNQPQHF,TGTGCCAGTAGTCAGGACAGGGTTGACAATCAGCCCCAGCATTTT
TRBD1,many,TRBJ1-1,TRBV29-1,CSVGGAWTGDFNTEAFF,TGCAGCGTTGGGGGAGCGTGGACAGGGGATTTTAACACTGAAGCTTTCTTT
TRBD2,few,TRBJ2-1,TRBV9,CASSVHPSGASYNEQFF,TGTGCCAGCAGCGTGCACCCTAGCGGCGCCTCCTACAATGAGCAGTTCTTC
TRBD1,once,TRBJ2-2,TRBV19,CASSQGDDTGELFF,TGTGCCAGTAGTCAGGGGGACGACACCGGGGAGCTGTTTTTT
.,many,TRBJ2-3,TRBV6-6,CASSYSRVYDTQYF,TGTGCCAGCAGTTACTCGAGGGTCTACGATACGCAGTATTTT
.,.,TRBJ2-1,TRBV5-1,CASSGGQSYNEQFF,TGCGCCAGCAGTGGGGGGCAATCCTACAATGAGCAGTTCTTC
.,.,TRBJ1-1,TRBV29-1,CSVRTGKGAFF,TGCAGCGTCCGAACAGGAAAGGGGGCTTTCTTT
.,.,TRBJ2-5,TRBV7-7,CASSSRPEETQYF,TGTGCCAGCAGCTCCAGACCGGAAGAGACCCAGTACTTC
.,few,TRBJ1-4,TRBV7-8,CASSLGEVNEKLFF,TGTGCCAGCAGCTTAGGCGAGGTTAATGAAAAACTGTTTTTT
TRBD1,few,TRBJ1-1,TRBV7-2,CASSLGQGVGYTEAFF,TGTGCCAGCAGCTTAGGACAGGGGGTTGGATACACTGAAGCTTTCTTT
.,.,TRBJ2-7,TRBV7-6,CASSLELGFYEQYF,TGTGCCAGCAGCTTAGAGCTGGGCTTCTACGAGCAGTACTTC
.,.,TRBJ2-3,TRBV4-3,CASSQGYGDTQYF,TGCGCCAGCAGCCAAGGGTACGGAGATACGCAGTATTTT
TRBD2,.,TRBJ2-3,TRBV24-1,CATSDSASGGEITQYF,TGTGCCACCAGTGATTCGGCTAGCGGGGGGGAGATTACGCAGTATTTT
TRBD2,many,TRBJ2-3,TRBV5-6,CASSPSGGRDTDTQYF,TGTGCCAGCAGCCCTAGCGGGGGGCGGGACACAGATACGCAGTATTTT
.,.,TRBJ2-7,TRBV20-1,CSARDLRGEQYF,TGCAGTGCTAGAGATTTGAGGGGCGAGCAGTACTTC
TRBD1,few,TRBJ1-5,TRBV7-2,CASSFDRVQPQHF,TGTGCCAGCAGCTTTGACAGGGTTCAGCCCCAGCATTTT
.,.,TRBJ1-3,TRBV25-1,CASEVNDRNTIYF,TGTGCCAGCGAGGTGAACGACAGAAACACCATATATTTT
.,few,TRBJ1-4,TRBV3-1,CASSLGTYNEKLFF,TGTGCCAGCAGCCTCGGGACATATAACGAAAAACTGTTTTTT
.,.,TRBJ1-5,TRBV6-6,CASSYSRWGDQPQHF,TGTGCCAGCAGTTACTCAAGGTGGGGGGATCAGCCCCAGCATTTT
TRBD2,.,TRBJ2-3,TRBV6-5,CASQRDATDTQYF,TGTGCCAGCCAGCGGGACGCCACAGATACGCAGTATTTT